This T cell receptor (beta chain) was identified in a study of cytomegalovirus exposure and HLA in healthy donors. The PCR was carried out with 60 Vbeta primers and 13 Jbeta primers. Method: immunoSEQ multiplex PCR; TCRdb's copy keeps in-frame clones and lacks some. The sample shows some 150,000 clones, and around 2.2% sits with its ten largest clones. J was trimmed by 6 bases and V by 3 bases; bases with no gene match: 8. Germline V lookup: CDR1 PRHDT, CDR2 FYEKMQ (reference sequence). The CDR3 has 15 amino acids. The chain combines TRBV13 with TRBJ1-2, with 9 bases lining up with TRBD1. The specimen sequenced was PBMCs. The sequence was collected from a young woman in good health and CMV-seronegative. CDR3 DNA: TGTGCCAGCAGCTTTGGTGGACAGGGGTACGATGGCTACACCTTC. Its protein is CASSFGGQGYDGYTF.